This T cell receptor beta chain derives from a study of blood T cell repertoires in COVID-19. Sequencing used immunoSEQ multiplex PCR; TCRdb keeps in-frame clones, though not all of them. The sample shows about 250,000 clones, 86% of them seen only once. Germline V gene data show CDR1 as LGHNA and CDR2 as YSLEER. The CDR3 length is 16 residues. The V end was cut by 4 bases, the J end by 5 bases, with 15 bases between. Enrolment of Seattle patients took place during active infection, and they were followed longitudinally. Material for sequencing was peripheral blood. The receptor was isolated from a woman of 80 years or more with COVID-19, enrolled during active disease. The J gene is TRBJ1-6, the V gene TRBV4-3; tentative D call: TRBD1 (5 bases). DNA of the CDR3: TGCGCCAGCAGCCTCTCCATGGGGGGGAATAATTCACCCCTCCACTTT. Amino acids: CASSLSMGGNNSPLHF.